The 12 T cell receptor beta chains below all came from one sample that was sequenced in a study of metastatic and nonmetastatic thyroid tumors. TCRdb re-clonotyped the PCR reads through MiXCR. The table records under 6,500 clones, roughly 25% of them present only once. All patients were untreated before thyroid surgery. The sample taken for sequencing was adjacent normal tissue. The receptors originated from a female donor with papillary thyroid cancer or a benign thyroid nodule (not recorded which). Some clones in this sample may be carry-over from other donors' samples.

This clone was seen a handful of times. The chain combines TRBV12-3 or TRBV12-4 with TRBJ2-7; D is unclear. The CDR3 is 13 residues long. V shed 3 bases and J shed 0 bases, with 6 bases lying between them. The CDR3 nucleotides are TGTGCCAGCAGTTTGGAGAGCTCCTACGAGCAGTACTTC. Encoded protein: CASSLESSYEQYF.

The rearrangement uses TRBV11-2 and TRBJ2-1; 10 bases fit TRBD1. The CDR3 totals 13 residues. V shed 5 bases and J 9 bases; nucleotides not matched to a gene: 4. Germline V lookup: CDR1 SGHAT, CDR2 FQNNGV. The CDR3 region is CASSTGQGVEQFF. The CDR3 coding sequence is TGTGCCAGCAGCACAGGACAGGGGGTTGAGCAGTTCTTC.

By its share, this clone is medium-sized. J is TRBJ2-2 and V is TRBV20-1; TRBD2 is a possible D gene (6 bases). Germline lookup yields CDR1 DFQATT and CDR2 SNEGSKA (reference sequence). V shed 6 bases and J shed 1 base, with 21 bases lying between them. CDR3 length equals 17 residues. Written as DNA, the CDR3 is TGCAGTGCGAGCCTCCTTCGAGCGGGTGTGAACACCGGGGAGCTGTTTTTT. Its protein is CSASLLRAGVNTGELFF.

This chain joins TRBV30 and TRBJ1-5, with D perhaps matching TRBD1 (6 bases). The V end lost 2 bases, the J end lost 4 bases, and 15 bases lay between the germline ends. The CDR3 sequence is 15 residues long. The germline CDR1 and CDR2 sequences are GTSNPN and SVGIG (reference sequence). CDR3 region: CAWSLRGGANQPQHF. The CDR3 nucleotides are TGTGCCTGGAGTCTACGGGGGGGGGCGAATCAGCCCCAGCATTTT. Using reference TRBV30 and TRBJ1-5 for the parts outside the CDR3, the full variable domain is SQTIHQWPATLVQPVGSPLSLECTVEGTSNPNLYWYRQAAGRGLQLLFYSVGIGQISSEVPQNLSASRPQDRQFILSSKKLLLSDSGFYLCAWSLRGGANQPQHFGDGTRLSIL.

This clone is judged medium-sized. V is TRBV3-1 and J is TRBJ2-2; TRBD1 matches 10 bases. The germline gives CDR1 LGHDT, CDR2 YNNKEL (reference sequence). The CDR3 loop spans 17 amino acids. V gave up 4 bases and J gave up 2 bases; unmatched junction bases: 7. The CDR3 reads CASSLRGDRGNTGELFF. CDR3 coding DNA: TGTGCCAGCAGCCTTCGGGGGGACAGGGGTAACACCGGGGAGCTGTTTTTT.

This clone turned up a few times. This rearrangement joins TRBV6-4 to TRBJ1-2; 8 bases agree with TRBD1. V gave up 2 bases and J gave up 6 bases; unmatched junction bases: 5. This CDR3 contains 14 residues. CDR1 MRHNA and CDR2 SNTAGT come from the germline V gene. The CDR3 protein is CASSDGRQGNGYTF. CDR3 coding DNA: TGTGCCAGCAGTGACGGTCGACAGGGGAATGGCTACACCTTC.

Many counts were recorded for this clone. V gene TRBV6-1 combines with J gene TRBJ1-1, with 11 positions matching TRBD1. With 8 bases clipped from V and 5 bases from J, the junction kept 13 bases outside the gene matches. Germline CDR1 and CDR2: MNHNS and SASEGT. The CDR3 consists of 16 residues. The CDR3 nucleotides are TGTGCCAGCGGATCCTTAGGACAGGGGGCGCGTACTGAAGCTTTCTTT. Amino acid sequence: CASGSLGQGARTEAFF.

This clone was seen more than once but under ten times. The rearrangement links TRBV9 to TRBJ2-1, with 8 bases that match TRBD1. The V gene's germline CDR1 is SGDLS and CDR2 YYNGEE. CDR3 size: 16 residues. V dropped 4 bases and J dropped 7; count of bases not matched to a gene: 13. This chain's CDR3 is CASSLRGQGAQNEQFF. CDR3 in DNA: TGTGCCAGCAGCCTCAGGGGGCAGGGGGCGCAGAATGAGCAGTTCTTC.

V and J are TRBV5-4 and TRBJ1-2; no clear D gene. V lost 0 bases to trimming and J lost 5 bases, with 20 bases between them. Germline V gene lookup returns CDR1 SGHNT and CDR2 YYREEE (reference sequence). The CDR3 is 17 amino acids. The DNA for the CDR3 is TGTGCCAGCAGCTTGGATGGCAGGCCTCCGCGGATATATGGCTACACCTTC. Its protein product is CASSLDGRPPRIYGYTF. Using reference TRBV5-4 and TRBJ1-2 for the parts outside the CDR3, the full variable domain is ETGVTQSPTHLIKTRGQQVTLRCSSQSGHNTVSWYQQALGQGPQFIFQYYREEENGRGNFPPRFSGLQFPNYSSELNVNALELDDSALYLCASSLDGRPPRIYGYTFGSGTRLTVV.

By share, this clone ranks as medium-sized. The gene calls are TRBV5-1 and TRBJ2-1; unclear D gene. CDR3 length: 14 amino acids. From germline, CDR1 is SGHRS and CDR2 YFSETQ. V was pared by 3 bases and J by 1 base, with 8 bases between. The CDR3, as DNA: TGCGCCAGCAGCTCAGGTCCTTCCTACAATGAGCAGTTCTTC. As protein: CASSSGPSYNEQFF.

V and J are TRBV2 and TRBJ2-1, with TRBD2 matching over 12 bases. The V and J ends lost 4 bases and 4 bases, in that order; junction bases with no gene match: 17. This CDR3 has 20 amino acids. The germline V gene has CDR1 SNHLY and CDR2 FYNNEI. The DNA of the CDR3 is TGTGCCAGCAGTGCTACTCCGGGACTAGCGGGCATGAGATCATACAATGAGCAGTTCTTC. This encodes CASSATPGLAGMRSYNEQFF.

The genes are TRBV18 and TRBJ1-3; D gene ambiguous. The V gene lost 8 bases and the J gene lost 0 bases, with 11 bases spanning the gap. The CDR3 totals 14 residues. The V gene's germline CDR1 is KGHSH and CDR2 LQKENI. CDR3 residues: CASAPRDSGNTIYF. As DNA, the CDR3 is TGTGCCAGCGCGCCTAGAGACTCTGGAAACACCATATATTTT.